This T cell receptor beta chain came from a study of CD8+ T cells in alopecia areata (dated 2018 in TCRdb). In terms of the full investigation: Treated patients were enrolled in an open-label pilot trial of oral tofacitinib at 5 to 10 mg twice daily for moderate-to-severe alopecia areata. Tofacitinib was administered for 6 to 18 months, and 6 months of follow-up off drug were then conducted to assess delayed response and recurrence. The SALT score, which quantifies the percentage of affected scalp surface area, was used to measure disease severity in treated patients. In both human patients and the C3H/HeJ mouse model, the study applied high-throughput TCRbeta sequencing to look at T cell clonal expansion in alopecia areata. Scalp tissue and sorted CD4+ and CD8+ peripheral blood T cells from patchy and totalis/universalis alopecia areata patients and from healthy controls were covered by human TCRbeta sequencing. Biopsies were taken from tofacitinib-treated patients at baseline and again at 4 and 24 weeks into treatment, and several of those patients also had a later scalp biopsy. Scalp clonality was compared among normal scalp (n=4), patchy alopecia areata scalp (n=8), and alopecia totalis/universalis scalp (n=8). The RNA source kit depended on sample type: the PAXgene miRNA kit for fixed scalp, the miRNeasy kit for PBMCs, and the RNeasy kit for mouse skin. TCRbeta CDR3 regions were amplified by immunoSEQ multiplex PCR using 35 Vbeta forward and 13 Jbeta reverse primers.

From a lookup of the germline V gene (reference sequence), CDR1 and CDR2 are SEHNR and FQNEAQ. The CDR3 measures 16 amino acids from cysteine to phenylalanine. Only the CDR3 region is kept as DNA, spanning 48 bases read in frame from base 1. V has 0 bases trimmed and J has 4 bases trimmed; junction bases matching no gene number 5. The sample's time point label is to be understood as: around 28 days on oral tofacitinib. This specimen's treatment or condition label, interpreted: oral pan-JAK inhibitor, 5-10 mg twice daily. Lesional scalp punch biopsies and peripheral blood were collected from alopecia areata patients. Human scalp biopsies went straight into PAXgene tissue containers for immediate fixation. On the study overall, not on this receptor specifically: Because the treated cohort was small and had just a single nonresponder, larger studies are needed to establish links between baseline CD8+ expansion and response. Higher clonality and more expanded CD8+ clones were observed in lesional scalp than in normal scalp, particularly in alopecia totalis/universalis, a finding suggestive of antigenic drive. Unlike mouse skin, which is dominated by gammadelta T cells, normal human skin has resident alphabeta T cells that are also sequenced, and this complicates analysis of the scalp TCR repertoire. With tofacitinib, both scalp clonality and the number of expanded CD8+ clones among the top 100 scalp clones went down significantly. TCR sequences shared between patients were less clear than in mice, possibly partly because of HLA diversity in the patient population. During tofacitinib treatment, many expanded lesional clones remained in scalp and blood, and this persistence may partly explain relapse after treatment is stopped.

Comment on this clone: The antigen this receptor binds is unknown. No base quality information exists; no much larger clone differs at one position.

Library preparation was by the immunoSEQ multiplex PCR assay. RNA was extracted from all samples and reverse transcribed into cDNA, which served as template for TCR sequencing. SuperScript III was used to make first-strand cDNA, primed with a 2:1 mix of oligo-dT and random hexamers. A synthetic immune receptor repertoire was used to assess amplification bias, and residual bias was removed computationally. Per the authors' processing: Raw reads were preprocessed to remove errors, and CDR3 was defined by IMGT conventions from the conserved cysteine to phenylalanine. Clonality was computed by normalizing Shannon entropy by log2 of the number of productive unique TCRs and subtracting the result from 1. Whether scalp clones were CD4 or CD8 was inferred by matching scalp TCRbeta sequences against CD4 and CD8 repertoires sorted from blood. The clones in this table, taken by TCRdb from immuneACCESS, are in-frame only. Not every clone is retained; where verified, under half of the shortfall comes from an unresolved V gene, and the cause of the rest is unknown. The V and J calls and clone size were taken over from that table, and D and trimming were inferred from the DNA. The sample profile shows 10,000 to 15,000 clones; roughly 65% of them were found once. The biggest ten clones account for about 7% of the sample.

This TCR was recovered from a human donor with alopecia areata. The chain employs TRBV7-9 and TRBJ2-3; TRBD2 matches 9 bases in the middle. The specimen comprised skin, sampled at week 4, from a patient treated with tofacitinib. For the CDR3, the sequence is CASSLAAGGSSDTQYF. The bases are TGTGCCAGCAGCTTAGCAGCGGGGGGTTCGTCAGATACGCAGTATTTT.